A single sample is the source of the 9 T cell receptor beta chains below, sequenced in a study of blood T cell repertoires in COVID-19. Sequencing was performed with immunoSEQ multiplex PCR; in TCRdb, only in-frame clones are kept and a portion is missing. The sample has around 86,000 clones; roughly 84% are singletons. The sample consisted of peripheral blood. The receptors come from a woman of 80 years or more with acute or convalescent COVID-19.

The V call is TRBV25-1, the J call TRBJ2-3; 13 bases line up with TRBD2. The V gene end was trimmed by 10 bases and the J gene end by 4 bases; junction bases not matched to a gene: 5. Germline V gene data show CDR1 as MGHDK and CDR2 as SYGVNS. This CDR3 contains 14 residues. CDR3: CATALAGGPDTQYF. The CDR3 DNA reads as TGTGCCACCGCACTAGCGGGGGGGCCAGATACGCAGTATTTT.

The V and J genes are TRBV25-1 and TRBJ2-1; D is unclear. This CDR3 comprises 15 residues. Germline assignment: CDR1 MGHDK and CDR2 SYGVNS. The V end lost 3 bases, the J end lost 6 bases, and 15 bases lay between the germline ends. The CDR3 nucleotides are TGTGCCAGCAGTGATTCTCGGTCCTACGTCAATGAGCAGTTCTTC. This translates into CASSDSRSYVNEQFF. Based on the CDR3 plus reference TRBV25-1 and TRBJ2-1, the full variable domain is EADIYQTPRYLVIGTGKKITLECSQTMGHDKMYWYQQDPGMELHLIHYSYGVNSTEKGDLSSESTVSRIRTEHFPLTLESARPSHTSQYLCASSDSRSYVNEQFFGPGTRLTVL.

The rearrangement uses TRBV7-2 and TRBJ2-3; 8 bases map to TRBD2. With 5 bases clipped from V and 6 bases from J, the junction kept 10 bases outside the gene matches. The CDR3 has 15 residues. Germline CDR1 is SGHTA and CDR2 is FQGNSA. The CDR3 region is CASSLSGVSWDTQYF. For the CDR3, the DNA is TGTGCCAGCAGCCTTAGCGGGGTCTCGTGGGATACGCAGTATTTT.

This sequence joins TRBV19 and TRBJ2-1, with TRBD2 identical over 8 bases. Germline-derived CDR1 and CDR2 are LNHDA and SQIVND (reference sequence). This CDR3 has 15 amino acids. The J segment lost 9 bases and the V segment lost 1 base, leaving 8 bases of the junction unmatched. CDR3 residues: CASSIVSGRTGEQFF. The CDR3 nucleotides read TGTGCCAGTAGTATAGTAAGCGGGAGAACGGGTGAGCAGTTCTTC.

The chain uses TRBV10-2 and TRBJ1-1; D is undetermined. The V end was cut by 7 bases, the J end by 5 bases, with 14 bases between. This CDR3 is built from 13 residues. The V gene's germline CDR1 is WSHSY and CDR2 SAAADI. In nucleotides, the CDR3 is TGCGCCAGCACCGGGGAAGGTAGAACTGAAGCTTTCTTT. Protein: CASTGEGRTEAFF.

The V and J genes are TRBV19 and TRBJ2-1; 9 bases map to TRBD1. From germline, CDR1 is LNHDA and CDR2 SQIVND (reference sequence). The CDR3 loop spans 17 amino acids. The V gene end was trimmed by 5 bases and the J gene end by 9 bases; junction bases not matched to a gene: 17. In DNA form, the CDR3 reads TGTGCCAGTAGTTTCTTACCGGGACAGGGAGTTATGGGTGAGCAGTTCTTC. This translates into CASSFLPGQGVMGEQFF.

This clone was found once. The chain links TRBV7-2 to TRBJ2-1; no definite D call. In germline, CDR1 is SGHTA, CDR2 FQGNSA. V shed 4 bases and J shed 0 bases, with 10 bases lying between them. CDR3 length equals 15 residues. The CDR3 sequence: CASSSQVASYNEQFF. The DNA of the CDR3 is TGTGCCAGCAGCTCTCAGGTGGCCTCCTACAATGAGCAGTTCTTC.

This sequence joins TRBV13 and TRBJ2-5, with 9 bases identical to TRBD1. V lost 4 bases to trimming and J lost 4 bases; unmatched junction nucleotides: 7. The CDR3 has 15 residues. CDR1 is PRHDT, CDR2 FYEKMQ, per germline (reference sequence). CDR3 sequence reads: CASSSEGQGRETQYF. The CDR3 DNA reads as TGTGCCAGCAGCTCAGAGGGACAGGGCAGAGAGACCCAGTACTTC.

This chain connects TRBV14 to TRBJ1-1; D is unresolved. The CDR3 totals 13 residues. Germline CDR1 is SGHDN and CDR2 is FVKESK. Trimming removed 0 bases from V and 1 base from J, with 3 bases in between. This chain's CDR3 is CASSQDWNTEAFF. The CDR3 coding sequence is TGTGCCAGCAGCCAAGACTGGAACACTGAAGCTTTCTTT.